This TCR beta chain was identified in a study of shared clonotypes between healthy human individuals. Per the original methods: For the immunoSEQ data, sequences were junction-only without quality scores, so filtering differed. TCRdb's copy holds only in-frame clones and misses some; the assay was immunoSEQ multiplex PCR. The D gene and trimming were derived from the DNA, and the V and J assignments and clone size from that table. The sample consists of millions of clones, around 94% of them appearing once. Trimming shortened V by 0 bases and J by 0 bases, and 17 bases separated the two germline ends. Per germline, CDR1 SQVTM and CDR2 ANQGSEA. The CDR3 has 17 residues.

The receptor comes from a young man in good health. Sequencing was performed on naive CD4+ T cells sorted from blood. Specified subset: CD45RA+ positively selected. The J gene is TRBJ1-1, the V gene TRBV29-1; D is perhaps TRBD1 (6 bases). The CDR3 sequence is CSVEDPGQHRMNTEAFF. The CDR3 nucleotides read TGCAGCGTTGAAGATCCCGGACAGCACAGAATGAACACTGAAGCTTTCTTT.